The next 17 T cell receptor beta chains were all read from a single sample in a study of CD8 T cells in ankylosing spondylitis. Their specific antigens are unknown. Regarding the study as a whole: Made up of eight highly homologous variants, a TCR beta motif appeared characteristic of ankylosing spondylitis blood.

TCRdb recomputed calls from the 5' RACE reads with MiXCR, one row per CDR3 protein. Of 700,000 or so distinct CDR3 sequences listed, about 20% are singletons. Sequencing was performed on blood, either unsorted or a sorted T cell fraction (not recorded which). These receptors originate from a male donor with ankylosing spondylitis.

In this sample, this clonotype turned up a few times. The CDR3 sequence is CASSLKRSAGEHEQYF. CDR3 coding DNA: TGTGCCAGCAGCTTAAAGCGTTCCGCGGGAGAACACGAGCAGTACTTC. This chain connects TRBV7-8 to TRBJ2-7, with 7 positions matching TRBD2. V lost 2 bases and J lost 5; bases outside the gene matches: 12. Germline V gives CDR1 SGHVS, CDR2 FQNEAQ. This CDR3 contains 16 residues.

This clonotype was counted between two and nine times. The chain combines TRBV27 with TRBJ2-2, with D perhaps being TRBD1 or TRBD2 (5 bases each). V was shortened by 5 bases and J by 2 bases, with 12 bases between the two germline ends. CDR3 length equals 15 residues. CDR1 is MNHEY, CDR2 SMNVEV, per germline (reference sequence). The chain's CDR3 is CASSPYGGNTGELFF. The CDR3 nucleotides are TGTGCCAGCAGTCCTTATGGGGGAAACACCGGGGAGCTGTTTTTT.

V gene TRBV20-1 combines with J gene TRBJ1-5; 10 nucleotides agree with TRBD1. Germline V gives CDR1 DFQATT, CDR2 SNEGSKA (reference sequence). The ends lost 5 bases at V and 6 bases at J; junction bases unmatched: 7. There are 14 residues in the CDR3. The CDR3, as DNA: TGCAGTGCTGGGGGGGACAGGGGTCTTCAGCCCCAGCATTTT. As protein: CSAGGDRGLQPQHF.

Note on this clonotype: A junction end diverges from the germline sequence, so it may reflect a read error. V and J are TRBV5-1 and TRBJ1-2; D is perhaps TRBD1 (5 bases). Germline V gives CDR1 SGHRS, CDR2 YFSETQ. The CDR3 consists of 14 residues. The CDR3 sequence: CTSSLFRESDGYTF. In DNA, the CDR3 is TGCACCAGCAGCTTGTTCAGGGAAAGTGATGGCTACACCTTC. Full variable domain (remainder filled in from reference TRBV5-1 and TRBJ1-2): KAGVTQTPRYLIKTRGQQVTLSCSPISGHRSVSWYQQTPGQGLQFLFEYFSETQRNKGNFPGRFSGRQFSNSRSEMNVSTLELGDSALYLCTSSLFRESDGYTFGSGTRLTVV.

This chain joins TRBV30 and TRBJ2-7; D remains unclear. The CDR3 extends over 12 amino acids. Trimming shortened V by 3 bases and J by 5 bases, and 11 bases separated the two germline ends. Germline V gene data show CDR1 as GTSNPN and CDR2 as SVGIG (reference sequence). The CDR3 region is CAWSAVEDEQYF. CDR3 in DNA: TGTGCCTGGAGCGCGGTAGAGGACGAGCAGTACTTC.

This clonotype was counted a few times. The gene calls are TRBV2 and TRBJ2-5; D may be TRBD1 (5 bases). The CDR3 totals 14 residues. From germline, CDR1 is SNHLY and CDR2 FYNNEI. V was cut by 6 bases and J by 1 base, with 12 bases left in between. The DNA of the CDR3 is TGTGCCAGCAGCTTGACAGATCCCCAAGAGACCCAGTACTTC. Translation gives CASSLTDPQETQYF.

This clonotype was picked up a small number of times. The rearrangement links TRBV20-1 to TRBJ1-2, with D hard to call. Trimming removed 1 base at V and 6 bases at J, with 15 bases between. The germline CDR1 and CDR2 sequences are DFQATT and SNEGSKA (reference sequence). This CDR3 has 14 amino acids. CDR3 sequence: CSARGGRSANGYTF. The CDR3 bases are TGCAGTGCTAGAGGAGGACGGTCAGCAAATGGCTACACCTTC.

This clonotype was seen only a few times. This rearrangement joins TRBV7-2 to TRBJ1-2; D is perhaps TRBD1 (6 bases). V dropped 5 bases and J dropped 1 base, with 17 bases sitting between them. The CDR3 covers 16 residues. CDR1 is SGHTA and CDR2 is FQGNSA in the germline V gene. The CDR3 DNA follows: TGTGCCAGCAGCACCCGGTACGGGGGGCATAACTATGGCTACACCTTC. Protein product: CASSTRYGGHNYGYTF.

This clonotype was detected a few times. J is TRBJ2-5 and V is TRBV7-3; D is perhaps TRBD2 (5 bases). Germline lookup yields CDR1 SGHTA and CDR2 FQGTGA. Trimming removed 2 bases at V and 5 bases at J, with 15 bases between. This CDR3 contains 15 residues. CDR3 sequence reads: CASSLQPGREETQYF. DNA of the CDR3: TGTGCCAGCAGCTTACAGCCGGGAAGGGAGGAGACCCAGTACTTC.

The J gene is TRBJ1-1, the V gene TRBV2; D is undetermined. Trimming took off 4 bases at V and 0 bases at J, with 9 bases between the two ends. Per the germline V gene, CDR1 is SNHLY and CDR2 is FYNNEI. This CDR3 is 14 amino acids long. The CDR3 region has the DNA TGTGCCAGCAGTGTAAGCTACATGAACACTGAAGCTTTCTTT. It specifies CASSVSYMNTEAFF.

This clonotype was seen a few times. The rearrangement joins TRBV18 to TRBJ2-1; TRBD1 matches at 7 bases. CDR3 length: 16 amino acids. The V segment lost 3 bases and the J segment 0 bases; nucleotides outside the gene matches: 5. Germline V lookup: CDR1 KGHSH, CDR2 LQKENI. The chain's CDR3 is CASSPARGNSYNEQFF. The DNA of the CDR3 is TGTGCCAGCTCACCCGCCAGGGGGAACTCCTACAATGAGCAGTTCTTC. The full variable domain, with the rest looked up from reference TRBV18 and TRBJ2-1, is NAGVMQNPRHLVRRRGQEARLRCSPMKGHSHVYWYRQLPEEGLKFMVYLQKENIIDESGMPKERFSAEFPKEGPSILRIQQVVRGDSAAYFCASSPARGNSYNEQFFGPGTRLTVL.

This chain uses TRBV20-1 with TRBJ1-5, with 8 positions matching TRBD1. The CDR3 spans 14 residues. The ends lost 6 bases at V and 7 bases at J; junction bases unmatched: 11. The germline CDR1 and CDR2 sequences are DFQATT and SNEGSKA (reference sequence). This CDR3 is CSAKTPGGRQPQHF. The CDR3 DNA is TGCAGTGCCAAAACCCCAGGGGGCCGGCAGCCCCAGCATTTT.

The V and J genes are TRBV7-2 and TRBJ2-7, with D possibly being TRBD2 (5 bases). This CDR3 is built from 14 residues. The ends were cut back, 3 bases at V and 5 bases at J, with 14 bases in the middle. CDR1 is SGHTA and CDR2 is FQGNSA in the germline V gene. CDR3 loop: CASSFFEGIDEQYF. The CDR3, as DNA: TGTGCCAGCAGCTTCTTCGAGGGCATCGACGAGCAGTACTTC.

There are a few counts of this clonotype. The V call is TRBV20-1, the J call TRBJ2-5, with TRBD2 matching 7 bases. After removal of 6 bases from V and 5 bases from J, the junction contained 9 bases not matched to a gene. In germline, CDR1 is DFQATT, CDR2 SNEGSKA (reference sequence). The CDR3 length is 13 residues. In DNA, the CDR3 is TGCAGTGCCCCCAATGGGAGGGGCGAGACCCAGTACTTC. Encoded protein: CSAPNGRGETQYF.

The chain recombines TRBV6-5 with TRBJ2-7; D remains unclear. V was trimmed by 2 bases and J by 5 bases, leaving 10 bases between them. The CDR3 loop spans 13 amino acids. Germline V gene data show CDR1 as MNHEY and CDR2 as SVGAGI. CDR3 protein: CASSYGPGNEQYF. In nucleotides, the CDR3 is TGTGCCAGCAGTTACGGCCCAGGCAACGAGCAGTACTTC.

This clonotype was observed a handful of times. The chain employs TRBV5-1 and TRBJ2-7; D is undetermined. CDR1 and CDR2 from the germline V gene are SGHRS and YFSETQ. The V end lost 3 bases, the J end lost 3 bases, and 13 bases lay between the germline ends. The CDR3 is 14 residues long. CDR3: CASSSAGSGYEQYF. CDR3 bases: TGCGCCAGCAGCTCAGCTGGGTCCGGCTACGAGCAGTACTTC.

This clonotype showed up just a few times. The genes are TRBV12-3 or TRBV12-4 and TRBJ2-1; D call uncertain. Trimming stripped 5 bases from V and 5 bases from J, with 13 bases between. The CDR3 consists of 14 residues. The CDR3 here is CASSAKQNHNEQFF. The CDR3 DNA reads TGTGCCAGCAGTGCTAAGCAGAACCACAATGAGCAGTTCTTC.